This T cell receptor beta chain was obtained from a study of PD-L1 blockade in urothelial cancer. At the level of the study: Starting in the mid-2010s, patients were given atezolizumab (1,200 mg intravenously every 3 weeks).

This CDR3 has 14 amino acids. Trimming shortened V by 4 bases and J by 0 bases, and 6 bases separated the two germline ends. Per germline, CDR1 LGHNA and CDR2 YSLEER. Sequencing was performed with immunoSEQ multiplex PCR; in TCRdb, only in-frame clones are kept and a portion is missing. The sample holds 71,000 or so clones, about 89% seen once. The sequencing used PBMCs, collected around atezolizumab (anti-PD-L1) treatment. This receptor was identified in a man aged 55 to 70 with urothelial cancer. The chain links TRBV4-3 to TRBJ2-2; D remains ambiguous. CDR3 amino acids: CASSPHSNTGELFF. The CDR3 DNA reads TGCGCCAGCAGCCCACATTCGAACACCGGGGAGCTGTTTTTT.